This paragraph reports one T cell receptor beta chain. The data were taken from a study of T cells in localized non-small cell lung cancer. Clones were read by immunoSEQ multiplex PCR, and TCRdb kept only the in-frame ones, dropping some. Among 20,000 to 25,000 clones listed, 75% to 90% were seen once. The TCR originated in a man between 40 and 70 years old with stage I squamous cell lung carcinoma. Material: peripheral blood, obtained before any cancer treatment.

The CDR3 region is CASSLQVNDNEQFF. In DNA, the CDR3 is TGCGCCAGCAGCCTCCAGGTCAACGACAATGAGCAGTTCTTC. This chain connects TRBV4-3 to TRBJ2-1, with D unclear. Trimming removed 4 bases at V and 5 bases at J, with 12 bases between. The CDR3 is 14 residues long. CDR1 is LGHNA and CDR2 is YSLEER in the germline V gene.